This T cell receptor beta chain was identified during a study of blood T cell repertoires in COVID-19. Study in general: Spain, Italy and the United States supplied samples that represented acute and convalescent COVID-19. Sample material is recorded as cDNA or gDNA derived from T cells, B-cell-depleted T cells, or PBMCs.

Original methodology: Using reference gene primer amplification, nucleated cell counts were estimated. Here immunoSEQ multiplex PCR was the method, and the copy in TCRdb shows in-frame clones only, minus some. D and trimming were read from the DNA, whereas the V and J calls and clone size are those reported in that table. Of about 220,000 clones in the sample, roughly four fifths were seen once. J lost 9 bases, V lost 6 bases, and 8 bases had no gene match. This CDR3 comprises 13 residues. Seattle participants joined during active infection and were tracked over time. Sequenced input: peripheral blood. The receptor was derived from a woman in her 70s with COVID-19, enrolled during active disease. This rearrangement joins TRBV12-3 or TRBV12-4 to TRBJ2-1; TRBD1 agrees at 7 bases. The CDR3 DNA reads TGTGCCAGCAGCCTAGACAGGGATAGTGAGCAGTTCTTC. Protein sequence: CASSLDRDSEQFF.